The 11 T cell receptor beta chains below come from one sample, sequenced in a study of blood T cell repertoires in COVID-19. Profiling relied on immunoSEQ multiplex PCR, and the TCRdb table lists in-frame clones only, not all of them. The sample holds 240,000 or so clones; approximately 84% are singletons and the top ten take roughly 3.1%. Sequenced input: PBMCs or T cells enriched from blood (not recorded which). Source of these receptors: a middle-aged woman with acute COVID-19.

V is TRBV11-3 and J is TRBJ1-1, with a possible D match to TRBD1 (5 bases). The CDR3 extends over 14 amino acids. The germline CDR1 and CDR2 sequences are SGHNT and YENEEA. With 4 bases removed from V and 0 bases from J, the gap between germline ends came to 9 bases. The CDR3 here is CASSSSGVNTEAFF. As DNA, the CDR3 is TGTGCCAGCAGCTCCTCGGGGGTGAACACTGAAGCTTTCTTT. The complete variable domain, with remaining parts taken from reference TRBV11-3 and TRBJ1-1, reads EAGVVQSPRYKIIEKKQPVAFWCNPISGHNTLYWYLQNLGQGPELLIRYENEEAVDDSQLPKDRFSAERLKGVDSTLKIQPAELGDSAVYLCASSSSGVNTEAFFGQGTRLTVV.

This clone was recorded only once. In nucleotides, the CDR3 is TGTGCCAGCAGCGGACAGGTTGGCTACACCTTC. It translates to CASSGQVGYTF. The chain has TRBV3-1 (or the pseudogene TRBV3-2) and TRBJ1-2; 7 nucleotides agree with TRBD1. Unmatched junction bases numbered 1, after V lost 5 bases and J lost 7 bases. This CDR3 contains 11 residues. The germline V gene has CDR1 LGHDT and CDR2 YNNKEL (reference sequence).

This clone was seen a few times. The J gene is TRBJ2-5, the V gene TRBV29-1; D perhaps matches TRBD1 (6 bases). The ends were cut back, 8 bases at V and 4 bases at J, with 17 bases in the middle. The germline V gene encodes CDR1 SQVTM and CDR2 ANQGSEA. This CDR3 has 13 amino acids. CDR3 nucleotide sequence: TGCAGCCCAAAGGGACATTGGCGAGAGACCCAGTACTTC. Its protein product is CSPKGHWRETQYF. The whole variable domain, filled in from reference TRBV29-1 and TRBJ2-5, reads SAVISQKPSRDICQRGTSLTIQCQVDSQVTMMFWYRQQPGQSLTLIATANQGSEATYESGFVIDKFPISRPNLTFSTLTVSNMSPEDSSIYLCSPKGHWRETQYFGPGTRLLVL.

Here the CDR3 DNA reads TGTGCCAGCAGCCCGCGACTCGGACAGGGGTTCCACGAGCAGTACTTC. The encoded protein is CASSPRLGQGFHEQYF. The chain recombines TRBV5-5 with TRBJ2-7; 9 bases agree with TRBD1. V lost 4 bases to trimming and J lost 5 bases; unmatched junction nucleotides: 13. CDR1 SGHKS and CDR2 YYEKEE come from the germline V gene (reference sequence). CDR3 length: 16 amino acids.

The rearrangement links TRBV5-6 to TRBJ2-1, with D possibly being TRBD2 (5 bases). The CDR3 extends over 17 amino acids. V lost 0 bases and J lost 7, with 20 bases in between. Germline loops: CDR1 SGHDT, CDR2 YYEEEE. The CDR3 region has the DNA TGTGCCAGCAGCTTGGTCGGGTTGGCTGGAGAGGGAAATGAGCAGTTCTTC. Residues: CASSLVGLAGEGNEQFF. The variable domain in full, completed from reference TRBV5-6 and TRBJ2-1, reads DAGVTQSPTHLIKTRGQQVTLRCSPKSGHDTVSWYQQALGQGPQFIFQYYEEEERQRGNFPDRFSGHQFPNYSSELNVNALLLGDSALYLCASSLVGLAGEGNEQFFGPGTRLTVL.

CDR3 sequence: CASSMADNQPQHF. CDR3 coding DNA: TGTGCCAGTAGTATGGCAGACAATCAGCCCCAGCATTTT. The rearrangement joins TRBV19 to TRBJ1-5; D is unclear. Germline V gives CDR1 LNHDA, CDR2 SQIVND (reference sequence). The CDR3 loop spans 13 amino acids. The ends were cut back, 3 bases at V and 3 bases at J, with 6 bases in the middle.

The chain links TRBV27 to TRBJ2-3; D gene unclear. Trimming left V 2 bases short and J 2 bases short, with 8 bases between. The CDR3 covers 14 residues. CDR1 and CDR2 (germline): MNHEY, SMNVEV (reference sequence). CDR3 loop: CASSLSHFTDTQYF. As DNA, the CDR3 is TGTGCCAGCAGTTTAAGTCACTTCACAGATACGCAGTATTTT.

The chain is built from TRBV2 and TRBJ1-1, with 9 nucleotides matching TRBD1. V lost 6 bases and J lost 1; bases outside the gene matches: 3. Germline assignment: CDR1 SNHLY and CDR2 FYNNEI. The CDR3 spans 14 residues. CDR3 residues: CASSQTGGNTEAFF. In DNA form, the CDR3 reads TGTGCCAGCAGCCAGACAGGGGGGAACACTGAAGCTTTCTTT.

J is TRBJ1-4 and V is TRBV19; the D gene is possibly TRBD1 (6 bases). The ends were cut back, 6 bases at V and 10 bases at J, with 18 bases in the middle. Germline CDR1 reads LNHDA; CDR2 reads SQIVND (reference sequence). CDR3 length equals 14 residues. CDR3 sequence (DNA): TGTGCCAGTAGAATCCCAGGGGCGGGGGGAAAACTGTTTTTT. This encodes CASRIPGAGGKLFF.

The chain has TRBV19 and TRBJ2-6; D is perhaps TRBD2 (6 bases). The germline gives CDR1 LNHDA, CDR2 SQIVND (reference sequence). Trimming shortened V by 4 bases and J by 4 bases, and 11 bases separated the two germline ends. The CDR3 sequence is 15 residues long. CDR3 DNA: TGTGCCAGTAGTAAGACGGGGGTCGGGGCCAACGTCCTGACTTTC. It translates to CASSKTGVGANVLTF.

The genes are TRBV6-5 and TRBJ1-2, with D tentatively TRBD1 (6 bases). V was shortened by 8 bases and J by 6 bases, with 13 bases between the two germline ends. CDR3 length: 12 residues. Germline-derived CDR1 and CDR2 are MNHEY and SVGAGI. The CDR3 bases are TGTGCCAGCCAGACAGGAGAGGATGGCTACACCTTC. Amino acids: CASQTGEDGYTF.